The present T cell receptor (beta chain) was sequenced within a study of molecular identifiers for immune sequencing clone quantification. Trimming removed 6 bases from V and 5 bases from J, with 5 bases in between. The germline CDR1 and CDR2 sequences are MNHNY and SVGAGI (reference sequence). The CDR3 sequence is 10 residues long. The sample holds many counts of this clonotype. TCRdb passed the PCR reads through MiXCR, listing each CDR3 protein once. The profile shows around 460,000 distinct CDR3 sequences, about a fifth of them singletons. The sequenced material came from naive CD8+ T cells from blood, with Jurkat cell RNA spiked in. Subset: FACS-sorted CD8+CD4-CCR7+CD45RA+ naive T cells. The V and J genes are TRBV6-6 and TRBJ2-7, with D hard to call. This receptor was obtained from a human donor in good health. Some libraries in this study had Jurkat cell RNA spiked in. Here the CDR3 reads CASRDNEQYF. In DNA, the CDR3 is TGTGCCAGCAGGGATAACGAGCAGTACTTC.